This passage covers 13 T cell receptor beta chains from one sample sequenced in a study of blood T cell repertoires in COVID-19. Libraries were prepared by immunoSEQ multiplex PCR; TCRdb keeps only in-frame clonotypes and omits some of them. This sample has 490,000 or so clones, with about nine tenths found just once. The material sequenced was PBMCs or T cells enriched from blood (not recorded which). These receptor sequences come from an older woman who had recovered from COVID-19.

This rearrangement joins TRBV24-1 to TRBJ2-7; D is unclear. V lost 3 bases and J lost 0, with 8 bases in between. The germline V gene has CDR1 KGHDR and CDR2 SFDVKD. CDR3 length: 14 amino acids. The DNA of the CDR3 is TGTGCCACCAGTGATAGTCACGGCTCCTACGAGCAGTACTTC. It codes for CATSDSHGSYEQYF.

This chain joins TRBV9 and TRBJ1-1, with 10 bases identical to TRBD1. The CDR3 consists of 15 residues. V was pared by 3 bases and J by 5 bases, with 7 bases of the junction left unmatched. Germline CDR1 is SGDLS and CDR2 is YYNGEE. The chain's CDR3 is CASSAGGTGETEAFF. The DNA for the CDR3 is TGTGCCAGCAGCGCAGGCGGGACAGGGGAGACTGAAGCTTTCTTT.

The chain joins TRBV12-3 or TRBV12-4 to TRBJ1-1; the match to TRBD1 covers 7 bases. This CDR3 comprises 13 residues. The ends lost 5 bases at V and 4 bases at J; junction bases unmatched: 4. The CDR3 region is CASSRQGSTEAFF. The DNA for the CDR3 is TGTGCCAGCAGTCGACAGGGATCCACTGAAGCTTTCTTT.

This clone came up a few times. The V call is TRBV7-8, the J call TRBJ2-2, with 7 bases matching TRBD1. Germline V gives CDR1 SGHVS, CDR2 FQNEAQ. This CDR3 comprises 15 residues. V was clipped by 5 bases and J by 1 base; unmatched bases: 4. CDR3 sequence reads: CASSRRTGNTGELFF. DNA for the CDR3: TGTGCCAGCAGCCGTCGGACAGGGAACACCGGGGAGCTGTTTTTT.

There are a few counts of this clone. The V gene is TRBV5-3, the J gene TRBJ1-2; 7 positions match TRBD1. TRBV5-3 is known as an ORF, though its function is uncertain. The CDR3 length is 14 residues. V shed 4 bases and J 4 bases; nucleotides not matched to a gene: 7. DNA for the CDR3: TGTGCCAGAAGCCCGGGACAGATCAGCTATGGCTACACCTTC. Its translation is CARSPGQISYGYTF.

V gene TRBV18 combines with J gene TRBJ2-7, with 11 bases aligning to TRBD1. CDR3 length equals 14 residues. Looked up from germline, CDR1 is KGHSH and CDR2 is LQKENI. The ends lost 5 bases at V and 6 bases at J; junction bases unmatched: 6. The CDR3 loop is CASSTSGTGGEQYV. The CDR3 DNA is TGTGCCAGCTCAACCTCGGGGACAGGGGGCGAGCAGTACGTC.

J is TRBJ1-6 and V is TRBV11-2, with 9 nucleotides matching TRBD1. The CDR3 contains 14 residues. The trim removed 0 bases at V and 15 bases at J, leaving 6 bases unmatched. The V gene's germline CDR1 is SGHAT and CDR2 FQNNGV. The chain's CDR3 is CASSLDGTGRHLHF. The CDR3 nucleotides are TGTGCCAGCAGCTTAGACGGGACAGGGAGGCACCTCCACTTT.

The CDR3 bases are TGTGCCAGCAGGAGCTCCGTCGGTGAGCAGTTCTTC. This translates into CASRSSVGEQFF. The rearrangement uses TRBV6-4 and TRBJ2-1; D gene uncertain. The V end was cut by 6 bases, the J end by 9 bases, with 12 bases between. The V gene's germline CDR1 is MRHNA and CDR2 SNTAGT. There are 12 residues in the CDR3.

The V gene is TRBV24-1, the J gene TRBJ1-2, with D possibly TRBD1 on 6 matching bases. V lost 5 bases and J 3 bases, leaving 24 bases between the germline ends. This CDR3 has 18 amino acids. Germline V lookup: CDR1 KGHDR, CDR2 SFDVKD. The CDR3 DNA sequence: TGTGCCACCAGTGGGGGTGCAAGTAGGGGGTCCGGGGACTATGGCTACACCTTC. It is translated as CATSGGASRGSGDYGYTF.

The chain recombines TRBV19 with TRBJ1-2; TRBD1 is a possible D gene (5 bases). Deletions cut 7 bases from V and 4 bases from J, with 19 bases between. The CDR3 sequence is 15 residues long. Germline V CDR1 and CDR2: LNHDA, SQIVND (reference sequence). The DNA for the CDR3 is TGTGCCAGTACTAAGGGGCTAGACTCTGGCTATGGCTACACCTTC. As protein: CASTKGLDSGYGYTF.

The chain joins TRBV2 to TRBJ1-2; D remains unclear. Per the germline V gene, CDR1 is SNHLY and CDR2 is FYNNEI. The CDR3 has 13 residues. Trimming shortened V by 3 bases and J by 5 bases, and 10 bases separated the two germline ends. In nucleotides, the CDR3 is TGTGCCAGCAGTGATGAGGAAAATTATGGCTACACCTTC. It translates to CASSDEENYGYTF.

The chain uses TRBV5-1 and TRBJ2-3; 11 positions agree with TRBD1. The CDR3 runs to 16 residues. Per germline, CDR1 SGHRS and CDR2 YFSETQ. Unmatched junction bases numbered 6, after V lost 4 bases and J lost 2 bases. In DNA form, the CDR3 reads TGCGCCAGCAGCAGACCGGACAGGGGGCACACAGATACGCAGTATTTT. It is translated as CASSRPDRGHTDTQYF.

The gene calls are TRBV9 and TRBJ2-1; perhaps TRBD2 as D (6 bases). V lost 2 bases and J 7 bases, leaving 19 bases between the germline ends. The V gene's germline CDR1 is SGDLS and CDR2 YYNGEE. The CDR3 loop spans 16 amino acids. CDR3 DNA sequence: TGTGCCAGCAGCGTGCGGGACTGGCCTTCAGAAAATGAGCAGTTCTTC. Protein: CASSVRDWPSENEQFF.